Below, 24 T cell receptor beta chains from the same sample are listed, as sequenced in a study of metastatic and nonmetastatic thyroid tumors. TCRdb reassembled clones from the PCR reads with MiXCR. The table has 20,000 to 25,000 clones, roughly 18% seen once. All patients were untreated before thyroid surgery. The sequenced sample was blood. The receptor source for this set is a male donor with papillary thyroid cancer or a benign thyroid nodule (not recorded which). Some clones in this sample may be carry-over from other donors' samples.

This clone showed up just a few times. This sequence may be a read error, since a much larger clone differs from it by one base. The sample contains more than one DNA sequence encoding this CDR3. V usage is TRBV29-1 and J usage is TRBJ1-2, with TRBD1 as a possible D gene (6 bases). Germline V gene lookup returns CDR1 SQVTM and CDR2 ANQGSEA. The CDR3 sequence is 15 residues long. V was pared by 6 bases and J by 4 bases, with 21 bases between. The CDR3 is CSVGGQGFPFYGYTF. CDR3 DNA sequence: TGCAGCGTCGGGGGTCAGGGGTTCCCTTTCTATGGCTACACCTTC.

V usage is TRBV6-1 and J usage is TRBJ1-6, with 9 bases that match TRBD1. V was clipped by 3 bases and J by 7 bases; unmatched bases: 4. The CDR3 runs 15 residues. Germline lookup yields CDR1 MNHNS and CDR2 SASEGT. The DNA for the CDR3 is TGTGCCAGCAGTGAGGGGACAGGGACGAATTCACCCCTCCACTTT. It specifies CASSEGTGTNSPLHF.

This clone is labeled as medium-sized. CDR3 sequence: CASSAQGNNSPLHF. CDR3 DNA sequence: TGTGCCAGCAGCGCACAGGGAAATAATTCACCCCTCCACTTT. V and J are TRBV6-1 and TRBJ1-6; perhaps TRBD1 as D (6 bases). CDR3 length: 14 residues. The V end was cut by 6 bases, the J end by 5 bases, with 11 bases between. Per the germline V gene, CDR1 is MNHNS and CDR2 is SASEGT.

This clone showed up many times. This chain joins TRBV10-1 and TRBJ2-4; D is possibly TRBD1 (5 bases). Germline CDR1 and CDR2: WNHNN and SYGVQD (reference sequence). The CDR3 is 14 amino acids. The CDR3 region has the DNA TGCGCAGGGGCAGTACGGTTAGCCAAAAACATTCAGTACTTC. Amino acid sequence: CAGAVRLAKNIQYF.

The sample holds a few counts of this clone. A much bigger clone sits one base away, suggesting this may be a read error. J is TRBJ2-1 and V is TRBV6-1; D is unclear. This CDR3 region has 16 residues. V shed 5 bases and J shed 2 bases, with 16 bases lying between them. Germline V gene lookup returns CDR1 MNHNS and CDR2 SASEGT. Here the CDR3 reads CASSSFGLSAYNEQFF. Written as DNA, the CDR3 is TGTGCCAGCAGTTCCTTCGGGCTATCGGCCTACAATGAGCAGTTCTTC.

This clone was found many times. The V gene is TRBV28, the J gene TRBJ2-7; D call uncertain. CDR1 is MDHEN and CDR2 is SYDVKM in the germline V gene. V was shortened by 6 bases and J by 1 base, with 13 bases between the two germline ends. This CDR3 is built from 14 residues. The CDR3 region has the DNA TGTGCCAGCAGCCCCTCCTGGGGTTCCTACGAGCAGTACTTC. This encodes CASSPSWGSYEQYF.

This clone came up many times. CDR3 residues: CASRITWGSRLAATDTQYF. The CDR3 DNA sequence: TGTGCCAGCAGAATTACTTGGGGGTCGAGACTAGCGGCCACAGATACGCAGTATTTT. The rearrangement uses TRBV28 and TRBJ2-3; 9 nucleotides match TRBD2. The CDR3 totals 19 residues. Germline V gene sequence: CDR1 MDHEN, CDR2 SYDVKM. The V segment lost 6 bases and the J segment 2 bases; nucleotides outside the gene matches: 18. Supplemented by reference TRBV28 and TRBJ2-3, the full variable domain reads DVKVTQSSRYLVKRTGEKVFLECVQDMDHENMFWYRQDPGLGLRLIYFSYDVKMKEKGDIPEGYSVSREKKERFSLILESASTNQTSMYLCASRITWGSRLAATDTQYFGPGTRLTVL.

In its sample, this clone ranks as medium-sized (0.01 to 0.1%). This chain connects TRBV30 to TRBJ2-3; D is perhaps TRBD2 (5 bases). This CDR3 has 13 amino acids. V lost 0 bases and J 5 bases, leaving 9 bases between the germline ends. Germline loops: CDR1 GTSNPN, CDR2 SVGIG (reference sequence). CDR3 amino acids: CAWSVPGIDTQYF. Here the CDR3 DNA reads TGTGCCTGGAGTGTACCGGGGATAGATACGCAGTATTTT.

This clone was counted ten times or more. This sample also contains other DNA sequences that code for the same CDR3. V usage is TRBV5-5 and J usage is TRBJ2-5, with a weak D call TRBD1 (5 bases). Germline V gene data show CDR1 as SGHKS and CDR2 as YYEKEE (reference sequence). CDR3 size: 14 residues. V lost 1 base to trimming and J lost 1 base, with 8 bases between them. The CDR3 spells CASSLQGSQETQYF. DNA for the CDR3: TGTGCCAGCAGCTTGCAGGGAAGCCAAGAGACCCAGTACTTC. The whole variable domain, filled in from reference TRBV5-5 and TRBJ2-5, reads DAGVTQSPTHLIKTRGQQVTLRCSPISGHKSVSWYQQVLGQGPQFIFQYYEKEERGRGNFPDRFSARQFPNYSSELNVNALLLGDSALYLCASSLQGSQETQYFGPGTRLLVL.

This clone occurred many times. The chain joins TRBV27 to TRBJ2-7, with 7 positions matching TRBD1. This CDR3 comprises 14 residues. Germline assignment: CDR1 MNHEY and CDR2 SMNVEV (reference sequence). With 6 bases clipped from V and 3 bases from J, the junction kept 8 bases outside the gene matches. CDR3 bases: TGTGCCAGCAGCCCGGGACAGTTAAACTACGAGCAGTACTTC. As protein: CASSPGQLNYEQYF.

In its sample, this clone was seen many times. The chain recombines TRBV5-8 with TRBJ2-5, with 8 bases matching TRBD2. The junction had 8 bases not matched to a gene; V was cut back by 1 base and J by 9 bases. CDR3 size: 14 residues. Germline values: CDR1 SGHTS, CDR2 YDEGEE. CDR3 loop: CASSLSGGGGAQYF. The CDR3 coding sequence is TGTGCCAGCAGCTTGAGCGGGGGCGGCGGGGCCCAGTACTTC.

V gene TRBV3-1 combines with J gene TRBJ2-2, with D tentatively TRBD2 (6 bases). Trimming stripped 5 bases from V and 1 base from J, with 14 bases between. CDR1 and CDR2 (germline): LGHDT, YNNKEL (reference sequence). There are 16 residues in the CDR3. The chain's CDR3 is CASSLGLSVNTGELFF. DNA of the CDR3: TGTGCCAGCAGCTTAGGACTATCGGTGAACACCGGGGAGCTGTTTTTT.

This clone was seen a few times. The rearrangement uses TRBV6-5 and TRBJ1-1; TRBD1 matches 9 bases. The CDR3 is 16 residues long. After removal of 2 bases from V and 4 bases from J, the junction contained 8 bases not matched to a gene. In germline, CDR1 is MNHEY, CDR2 SVGAGI. In nucleotides, the CDR3 is TGTGCCAGCAGTTACCCGAGGGGACAGGGCCCCACTGAAGCTTTCTTT. It codes for CASSYPRGQGPTEAFF.

Many counts were recorded for this clone. This rearrangement joins TRBV12-3 or TRBV12-4 to TRBJ1-4; D gene uncertain. The CDR3 length is 11 residues. Trimming removed 7 bases at V and 7 bases at J, with 7 bases between. The CDR3 region is CASTAGEKLFF. The DNA of the CDR3 is TGTGCCAGCACGGCCGGTGAAAAACTGTTTTTT.

This clone is medium-sized in the sample. The chain carries TRBV6-1 and TRBJ2-2; 7 bases are shared with TRBD2. The germline CDR1 and CDR2 sequences are MNHNS and SASEGT. Unmatched junction bases numbered 9, after V lost 10 bases and J lost 7 bases. This CDR3 has 13 amino acids. The CDR3 coding sequence is TGTGCCACTGTATTGGGAGGGGACGGGGAGCTGTTTTTT. Translated: CATVLGGDGELFF.

This clone was observed many times. The V and J genes are TRBV4-1 and TRBJ1-5, with D tentatively TRBD1 (6 bases). This CDR3 spans 18 amino acids. Germline CDR1 reads MGHRA; CDR2 reads YSYEKL. V lost 0 bases and J 6 bases, leaving 21 bases between the germline ends. For the CDR3, the DNA is TGCGCCAGCAGCCAAGAGGACAGCAGGGCTTTACCGAGTCAGCCCCAGCATTTT. Protein product: CASSQEDSRALPSQPQHF.

As to this clone: Given a much more abundant clone one base away, this may be a read error. The chain couples TRBV2 to TRBJ2-5; TRBD2 is a possible D gene (6 bases). The CDR3 runs 13 residues. Germline V CDR1 and CDR2: SNHLY, FYNNEI. The CDR3 coding sequence is TGTGCCAGCAGGCCCACTAGCAAAGAGGCCCAGTACTTC. Translated: CASRPTSKEAQYF.

This clone was detected many times. The chain joins TRBV11-2 to TRBJ2-5; D tentatively reads TRBD1 or TRBD2 (5 bases each). The CDR3 is 16 residues long. Germline-derived CDR1 and CDR2 are SGHAT and FQNNGV. V dropped 2 bases and J dropped 2 bases, with 15 bases sitting between them. CDR3 nucleotide sequence: TGTGCCAGCAGCTTAAGTTTCTATGGGGGTCAAGAGACCCAGTACTTC. Translated, it gives CASSLSFYGGQETQYF.

This clone appeared many times. This chain connects TRBV2 to TRBJ2-1; D not certain. This CDR3 has 12 residues. Trimming left V 7 bases short and J 8 bases short, with 12 bases between. Germline CDR1 and CDR2: SNHLY and FYNNEI. CDR3 in DNA: TGTGCCAGCAAAGGGCTAAGCGATGAGCAGTTCTTC. Amino acid sequence: CASKGLSDEQFF.

This clone was picked up many times. The genes are TRBV20-1 and TRBJ2-1, with D uncertain. The germline V and J ends were trimmed by 2 bases and 1 base, with 12 bases remaining between them. Per germline, CDR1 DFQATT and CDR2 SNEGSKA (reference sequence). The CDR3 totals 15 residues. The CDR3 coding sequence is TGCAGTGCTAGAATAGAGTTGGGGTCCTACAATGAGCAGTTCTTC. Translation gives CSARIELGSYNEQFF.

This chain links TRBV4-2 with TRBJ1-2; D is perhaps TRBD1 (6 bases). The CDR3 spans 16 residues. CDR1 LGHNA and CDR2 YNFKEQ come from the germline V gene. V lost 1 base and J lost 4, with 16 bases in between. In DNA, the CDR3 is TGTGCCAGCAGCCAAGTTACCGGGGGCCGCTCCTATGGCTACACCTTC. This translates into CASSQVTGGRSYGYTF.

V is TRBV20-1 and J is TRBJ2-5, with D uncertain. V dropped 3 bases and J dropped 7 bases, with 21 bases sitting between them. CDR3 length: 15 amino acids. CDR1 and CDR2 (germline): DFQATT, SNEGSKA (reference sequence). The CDR3 loop is CSASTQNASQATQYF. The CDR3 nucleotides read TGCAGTGCTAGCACCCAAAACGCCAGTCAGGCGACCCAGTACTTC.

This clone was recorded many times. The chain joins TRBV20-1 to TRBJ2-1; 14 bases are shared with TRBD2. This CDR3 spans 14 amino acids. V lost 6 bases, J lost 9 bases, and 7 bases stayed unmatched. Germline assignment: CDR1 DFQATT and CDR2 SNEGSKA (reference sequence). CDR3 region: CSAPTSGGASEQFF. In DNA form, the CDR3 reads TGCAGTGCCCCGACTAGCGGGGGGGCGTCTGAGCAGTTCTTC.

In its sample, this clone was seen a few times. A read error may produce the germline difference seen at one junction end. The chain joins TRBV6-6 to TRBJ1-4; D might be TRBD1 (5 bases). The CDR3 runs 15 residues. Germline V gene lookup returns CDR1 MNHNY and CDR2 SVGAGI (reference sequence). CDR3 residues: CAISYSGGGCEKLFF. The CDR3 region has the DNA TGTGCCATCAGTTACTCCGGGGGGGGTTGCGAAAAACTGTTTTTT.